The rows below give T cell receptor beta chains drawn from one sample of a study of T cells in Graves' hyperthyroidism and ophthalmopathy. TCRdb used MiXCR to reprocess the multiplex PCR reads, holding one entry per CDR3 protein. Of around 600,000 distinct CDR3 sequences detected, approximately 42% appear once; the ten largest clones hold less than 8.5%. Sequencing was done on a sample of peripheral blood or thyroid tissue (not recorded which). These receptors all come from an adult man with Graves' disease, either hyperthyroidism or ophthalmopathy (not recorded which). CDR3s leave out the opening cysteine and the closing phenylalanine or tryptophan. Each record gives: J gene, V gene, CDR3 protein.

TRBJ2-5 | TRBV6-5 | ASSKLGTAQETQY
TRBJ1-5 | TRBV2 | ASSAIGGGQPQH
TRBJ1-4 | TRBV7-9 | ASSPRGGSEKLF
TRBJ1-1 | TRBV11-2 | ASSLVVVPDSLNTEAF
TRBJ2-2 | TRBV24-1 | ATSDLGLNTGELF
TRBJ1-1 | TRBV7-2 | ASSLDRVKKAF
TRBJ2-6 | TRBV2 | ASRDRAGANVLT
TRBJ2-2 | TRBV7-2 | ASSLGSRPGELF
TRBJ1-1 | TRBV20-1 | SAHPGALTEAF
TRBJ1-6 | TRBV7-9 | ASSPRDRYLHLSSYNSPLH
TRBJ2-2 | TRBV7-9 | AISLEYGELF
TRBJ2-7 | TRBV20-1 | SARDIAGGPYEQY
TRBJ2-7 | TRBV20-1 | NARVRTAGEQY
TRBJ2-7 | TRBV5-1 | ASSLERGRFYEQY
TRBJ1-5 | TRBV15 | ATSIGQGANQPQH
TRBJ2-5 | TRBV2 | ASSEAVQDRDVQY
TRBJ2-7 | TRBV5-1 | ASSLDAVTKQY
TRBJ2-5 | TRBV10-3 | ASGLTGVPTQY
TRBJ1-4 | TRBV7-9 | ASSPRDRVGSDEKLS
TRBJ1-5 | TRBV6-2/TRBV6-3 | ASSSFPGRPASNQPQH
TRBJ1-2 | TRBV6-5 | ASSYGTLGYT
TRBJ1-6 | TRBV11-3 | ASSLSGGLPLH
TRBJ2-7 | TRBV19 | ASTPTSILYEQY
TRBJ1-6 | TRBV20-1 | SVQGANNSPLH
TRBJ1-2 | TRBV10-3 | ASSFTGAYGYT
TRBJ2-1 | TRBV2 | ASSLAGGHNEQF
TRBJ2-7 | TRBV10-3 | AITGTGLAYEQY
TRBJ2-6 | TRBV7-9 | ASSLRGTGESSGANVLT
TRBJ1-1 | TRBV10-3 | AISSPLQGEAF
TRBJ1-4 | TRBV9 | ASSVYGNEKLF